Reported below is one T cell receptor beta chain. Its antigen is not known. A much larger clone sits a single nucleotide away, making a read error possible. The data belong to a study of blood T cells in healthy people across ages. The study's findings and limits: A roughly linear age-dependent decrease characterized TCR beta diversity per million T cells.

Combining a sample-barcoded 5' primer with a J-beta primer mix, a second PCR ran for roughly 6 to 12 cycles. TCRdb reanalysed the 5' RACE reads using MiXCR and keeps one entry per CDR3 protein. The profile shows about 380,000 distinct CDR3 sequences, approximately 52% of them singletons. This CDR3 has 18 amino acids. The V gene's germline CDR1 is DFQATT and CDR2 SNEGSKA (reference sequence). V lost 0 bases to trimming and J lost 7 bases, with 25 bases between them. Sequenced: blood. The source of this sequence is a man between 60 and 75 years old in good health. This chain uses TRBV20-1 with TRBJ2-1, with unresolved D. The chain's CDR3 is CSARDYGSTASSPNEQFF. CDR3 sequence (DNA): TGCAGTGCTAGAGATTATGGCTCCACCGCTTCTTCTCCTAATGAGCAGTTCTTC.